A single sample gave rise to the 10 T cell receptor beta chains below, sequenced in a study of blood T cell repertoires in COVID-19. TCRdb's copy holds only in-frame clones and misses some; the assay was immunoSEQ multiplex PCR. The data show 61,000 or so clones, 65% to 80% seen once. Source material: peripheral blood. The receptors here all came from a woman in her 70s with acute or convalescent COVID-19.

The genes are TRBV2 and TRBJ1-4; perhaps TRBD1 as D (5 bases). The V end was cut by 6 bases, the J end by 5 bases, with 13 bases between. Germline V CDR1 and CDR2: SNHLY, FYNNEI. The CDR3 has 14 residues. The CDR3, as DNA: TGTGCCAGCAGGATAGACAGTGGAAATGAAAAACTGTTTTTT. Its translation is CASRIDSGNEKLFF.

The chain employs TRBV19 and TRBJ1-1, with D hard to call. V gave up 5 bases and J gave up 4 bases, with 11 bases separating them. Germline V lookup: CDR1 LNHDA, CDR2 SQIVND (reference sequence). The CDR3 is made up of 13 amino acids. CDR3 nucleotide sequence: TGTGCCAGTAGTCCCAATTCGGGCACTGAAGCTTTCTTT. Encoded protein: CASSPNSGTEAFF. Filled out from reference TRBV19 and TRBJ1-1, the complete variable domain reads DGGITQSPKYLFRKEGQNVTLSCEQNLNHDAMYWYRQDPGQGLRLIYYSQIVNDFQKGDIAEGYSVSREKKESFPLTVTSAQKNPTAFYLCASSPNSGTEAFFGQGTRLTVV.

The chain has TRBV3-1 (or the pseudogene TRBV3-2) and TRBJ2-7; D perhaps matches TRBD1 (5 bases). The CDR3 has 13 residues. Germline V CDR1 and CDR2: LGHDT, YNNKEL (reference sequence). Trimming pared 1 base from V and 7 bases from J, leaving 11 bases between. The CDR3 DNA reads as TGTGCCAGCAGCCAAGTAAGGGGTGGTGAGCAGTACTTC. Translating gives CASSQVRGGEQYF.

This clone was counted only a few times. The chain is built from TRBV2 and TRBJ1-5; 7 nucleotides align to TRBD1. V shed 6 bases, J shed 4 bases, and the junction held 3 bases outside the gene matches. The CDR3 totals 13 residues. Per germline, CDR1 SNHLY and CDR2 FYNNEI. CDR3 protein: CASRAQGNQPQHF. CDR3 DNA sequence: TGTGCCAGCAGGGCACAGGGGAATCAGCCCCAGCATTTT.

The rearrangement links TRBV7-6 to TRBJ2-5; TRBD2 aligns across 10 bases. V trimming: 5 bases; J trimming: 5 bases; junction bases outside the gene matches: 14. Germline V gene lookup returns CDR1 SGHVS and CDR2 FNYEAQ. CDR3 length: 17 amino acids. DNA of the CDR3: TGTGCCAGCAGCGCGGGGATTTTAGCGGGGGGTTGGGAGACCCAGTACTTC. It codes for CASSAGILAGGWETQYF.

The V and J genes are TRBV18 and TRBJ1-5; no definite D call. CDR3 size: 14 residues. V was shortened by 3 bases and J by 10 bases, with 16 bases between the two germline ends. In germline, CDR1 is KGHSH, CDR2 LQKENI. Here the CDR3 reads CASSPASGINPQHF. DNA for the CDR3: TGTGCCAGCTCACCTGCATCGGGGATCAACCCCCAGCATTTT.

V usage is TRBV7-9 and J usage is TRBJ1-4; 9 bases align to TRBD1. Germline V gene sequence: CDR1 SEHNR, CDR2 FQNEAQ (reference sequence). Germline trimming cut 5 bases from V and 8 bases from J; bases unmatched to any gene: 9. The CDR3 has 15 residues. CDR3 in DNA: TGTGCCAGCAGCCCATCCGGGACAGGGACGGAAAAACTGTTTTTT. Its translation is CASSPSGTGTEKLFF.

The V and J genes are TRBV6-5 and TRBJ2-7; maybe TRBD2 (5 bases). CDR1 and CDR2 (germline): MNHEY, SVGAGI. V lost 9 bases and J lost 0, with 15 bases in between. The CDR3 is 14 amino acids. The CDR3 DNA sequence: TGTGCCAGTATGCCCTCTAGCTTCTCCTACGAGCAGTACTTC. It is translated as CASMPSSFSYEQYF.

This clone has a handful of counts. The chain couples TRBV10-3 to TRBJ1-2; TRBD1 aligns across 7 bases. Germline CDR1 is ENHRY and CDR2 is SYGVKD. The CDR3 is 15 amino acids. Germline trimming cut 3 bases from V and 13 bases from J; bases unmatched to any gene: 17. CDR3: CAISDSTKGAIGATF. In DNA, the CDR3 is TGTGCCATCAGTGATTCTACCAAGGGGGCCATTGGCGCCACCTTC.

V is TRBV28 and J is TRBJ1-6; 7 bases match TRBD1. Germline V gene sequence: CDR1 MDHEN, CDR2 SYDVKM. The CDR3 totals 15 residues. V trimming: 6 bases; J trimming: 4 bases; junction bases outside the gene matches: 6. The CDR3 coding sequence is TGTGCCAGCAGGCGCGACAGGGCTTATAATTCACCCCTCCACTTT. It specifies CASRRDRAYNSPLHF.